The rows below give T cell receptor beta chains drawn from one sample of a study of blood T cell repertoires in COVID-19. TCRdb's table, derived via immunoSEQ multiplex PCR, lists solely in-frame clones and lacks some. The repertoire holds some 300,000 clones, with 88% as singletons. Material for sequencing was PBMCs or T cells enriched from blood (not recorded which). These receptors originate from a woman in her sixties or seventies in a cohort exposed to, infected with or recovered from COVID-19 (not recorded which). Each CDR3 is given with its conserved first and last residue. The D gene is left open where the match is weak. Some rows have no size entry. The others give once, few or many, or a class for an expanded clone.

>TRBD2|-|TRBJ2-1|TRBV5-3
CARSLASGRVKSSNEQFF
TGTGCCAGAAGCCTGGCTAGCGGGAGAGTTAAGTCAAGCAATGAGCAGTTCTTC
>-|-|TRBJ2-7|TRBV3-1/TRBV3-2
CASSQGGPNYEQYF
TGTGCCAGCAGCCAAGGCGGTCCCAATTACGAGCAGTACTTC
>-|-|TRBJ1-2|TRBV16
CASSPKFYSTLSHNNYGYTF
TGTGCCAGCAGCCCCAAATTCTACAGTACCCTATCGCATAATAACTATGGCTACACCTTC
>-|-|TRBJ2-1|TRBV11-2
CASSLDPFSYNEQFF
TGTGCCAGCAGCTTAGACCCGTTCTCCTACAATGAGCAGTTCTTC
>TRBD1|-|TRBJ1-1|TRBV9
CASSVLRDSWNTEAFF
TGTGCCAGCAGCGTTCTCCGGGACAGTTGGAACACTGAAGCTTTCTTT
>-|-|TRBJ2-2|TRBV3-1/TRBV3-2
CASSQGEVRAGELFF
TGTGCCAGCAGCCAAGGGGAGGTGAGGGCCGGGGAGCTGTTTTTT
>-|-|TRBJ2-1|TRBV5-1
CASSREQLSSYNEQFF
TGCGCCAGCAGCCGGGAACAGCTGTCCTCCTACAATGAGCAGTTCTTC
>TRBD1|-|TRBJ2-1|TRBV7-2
CASSARQGAGVEQFF
TGTGCCAGCAGCGCGAGACAGGGGGCTGGGGTTGAGCAGTTCTTC
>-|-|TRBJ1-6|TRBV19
CASREGNSPLHF
TGTGCCAGTAGAGAGGGTAATTCACCCCTCCACTTT
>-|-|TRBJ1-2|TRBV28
CASSSSTVGGYTF
TGTGCCAGCAGTTCATCGACAGTGGGGGGCTACACCTTC
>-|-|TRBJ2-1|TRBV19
CASRLTSQGGNEQFF
TGTGCCAGTAGGCTAACTAGTCAGGGGGGCAATGAGCAGTTCTTC
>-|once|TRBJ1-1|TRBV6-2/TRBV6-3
CASSTIQGNAFF
TGTGCCAGCAGTACGATACAGGGTAACGCTTTCTTT
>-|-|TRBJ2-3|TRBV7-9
CASSLYGQGYGDTQYF
TGTGCCAGCAGCTTATATGGGCAGGGCTATGGAGATACGCAGTATTTT
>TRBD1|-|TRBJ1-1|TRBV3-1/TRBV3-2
CASSHTGGTEAFF
TGTGCCAGCAGCCACACAGGGGGCACTGAAGCTTTCTTT
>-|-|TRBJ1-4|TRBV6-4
CASSDRDRLWATNEKLFF
TGTGCCAGCAGTGACCGAGACAGGCTGTGGGCAACTAATGAAAAACTGTTTTTT
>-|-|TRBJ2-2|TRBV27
CASSLSSGGNTGELFF
TGTGCCAGCAGTTTATCTAGCGGAGGCAACACCGGGGAGCTGTTTTTT